These 4 T cell receptor beta chains were sequenced from one sample in a study of shared clonotypes between healthy human individuals. Libraries were prepared by immunoSEQ multiplex PCR; TCRdb keeps only in-frame clonotypes and omits some of them. This sample has millions of clones; approximately 94% occur once, and the top ten carry around 1.1%. Terminally differentiated effector memory CD45RA+ cells were left out of the naive CD8 fraction, which was CD45RO-negative and positively selected for CCR7. Source material: naive CD8+ T cells sorted from blood. The source is a man between 18 and 29 years old in good health.

This clone was detected only once. The chain combines TRBV29-1 with TRBJ1-1; no reliable D call. Germline CDR1 reads SQVTM; CDR2 reads ANQGSEA. The CDR3 runs to 15 residues. Trimming took 3 bases from V and 4 from J, leaving 18 bases between them. This chain's CDR3 is CSVERERRESTEAFF. The CDR3 DNA is TGCAGCGTTGAGAGGGAAAGGAGGGAGAGCACTGAAGCTTTCTTT.

The CDR3 region is CASGDSYTDTQYF. The CDR3 region has the DNA TGTGCCAGCGGGGACAGTTACACAGATACGCAGTATTTT. V usage is TRBV2 and J usage is TRBJ2-3; the match to TRBD1 covers 7 bases. Germline V lookup: CDR1 SNHLY, CDR2 FYNNEI. The CDR3 length is 13 residues. The V and J ends lost 8 bases and 2 bases, in that order; junction bases with no gene match: 4.

This clone was observed a few times. V is TRBV29-1 and J is TRBJ1-2, with D unresolved. Germline V gene sequence: CDR1 SQVTM, CDR2 ANQGSEA. Between the trimmed V and J ends, which lost 4 bases and 8 bases, there was a span of 11 bases. This CDR3 is built from 11 residues. The CDR3 nucleotides are TGCAGCGTTGTCGACATTCCCGGCTACACCTTC. Protein sequence: CSVVDIPGYTF.

About this clone: This sample also contains other DNA sequences that code for the same CDR3. The rearrangement joins TRBV27 to TRBJ2-2; D might be TRBD1 (6 bases). The CDR3 has 15 amino acids. Germline V CDR1 and CDR2: MNHEY, SMNVEV (reference sequence). V lost 2 bases to trimming and J lost 3 bases, with 10 bases between them. CDR3: CASSLQGSYTGELFF. The DNA for the CDR3 is TGTGCCAGCAGTTTACAGGGGTCTTACACCGGGGAGCTGTTTTTT.